This entry is about one T cell receptor (beta chain). This clone came up a few times. Its antigen target is currently unknown. It has no much larger one-base neighbor in the sample; base qualities were not kept. This entry belongs to a study of blood T cell repertoires in COVID-19 (dated by TCRdb to 2020 to 2021). Broadly, across the study: Samples from collaborators originated in the United States, Italy and Spain and spanned both the acute and convalescent phases of COVID-19. Where available, HLA class I and class II types were taken from metadata supplied by the sample provider and were not determined by assay-based typing. The samples were drawn from the first 160 participants of the ongoing ImmuneRACE study and from over a thousand subjects provided by 6 global collaborators. The prospective study material was composed of cDNA or gDNA derived from T cells, B-cell-depleted T cells, or PBMCs. The repertoires were made available in a free public database intended to serve as a resource for research on the immune response to SARS-CoV-2. The sample metadata nearly always contained a de-identified subject ID, COVID-19 status, age in years and sex. Subjects who had been exposed to COVID-19, were actively infected with it, or had recovered from it provided the deeply sampled blood TCRbeta repertoires that made up the dataset. Here is what the overall study found, with its caveats: The amount of clinical and demographic metadata varied by source and participant and was provided uncurated.

The CDR3 measures 15 amino acids from cysteine to phenylalanine. This entry keeps only the CDR3 DNA: 45 bases, framed from base 1. V trim: 5 bases; J trim: 6 bases; unmatched bases: 8. Looking up the germline V gene yields CDR1 SGHVS and CDR2 FQNEAQ. In Seattle, one collaborating source enrolled patients while the infection was active and tracked those patients longitudinally over the course of disease. Whole blood was collected in K2EDTA tubes by collaborating institutions according to the institutions' own protocols. Collaborator samples were shipped for TCRbeta analysis as frozen whole blood, isolated PBMCs, or DNA extracted from either sample type. TCRbeta CDR3 regions were amplified from genomic DNA using the immunoSEQ Assay, a bias-controlled multiplex PCR. The published analysis was carried out like this. Within the assay, amplification of reference gene primers was used to estimate how many nucleated cells each sample contained. To quantify the absolute abundance of each unique TCRbeta CDR3 rearrangement, sequence reads were collapsed and filtered. For each sample, productive Simpson clonality was calculated as the square root of Simpson's diversity index over productive rearrangements. Drawn from immuneACCESS, this table holds only the in-frame rearrangements with V and J called that TCRdb kept. Clones are partly lost; checked studies trace under half to an unresolved V gene and leave the rest unexplained. That table supplies the V and J calls and clone size; D and trimming were determined from the DNA. Across this sample there are approximately 280,000 clones, with around 84% seen only once. The leading ten clones occupy roughly 1.5% of the sample.

The chain was built from TRBV7-8 and TRBJ2-1, and 9 junctional nucleotides match TRBD1. The receptor was isolated from a human donor with COVID-19, enrolled during active disease. The donor label of this sample is uncertain. Sequencing was done on a sample of peripheral blood. Here is the DNA: TGTGCCAGCAGCCGAGGACAGGGGAGGAGCAATGAGCAGTTCTTC. The encoded protein is CASSRGQGRSNEQFF.